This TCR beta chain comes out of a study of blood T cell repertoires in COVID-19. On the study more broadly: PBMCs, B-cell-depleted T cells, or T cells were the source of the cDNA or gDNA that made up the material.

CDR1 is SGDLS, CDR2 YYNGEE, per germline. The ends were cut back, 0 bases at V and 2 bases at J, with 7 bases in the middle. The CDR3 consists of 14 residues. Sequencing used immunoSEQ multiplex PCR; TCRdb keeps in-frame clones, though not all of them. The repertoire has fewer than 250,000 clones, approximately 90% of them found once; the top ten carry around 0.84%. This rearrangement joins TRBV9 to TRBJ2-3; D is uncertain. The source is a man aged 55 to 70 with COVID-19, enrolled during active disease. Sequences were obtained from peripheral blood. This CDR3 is CASSVGTDTDTQYF. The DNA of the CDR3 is TGTGCCAGCAGCGTAGGTACAGACACAGATACGCAGTATTTT.